This TCR beta chain derives from a study of neurological immune-mediated disorders. Trimming took 6 bases from V and 4 from J, leaving 19 bases between them. The CDR3 totals 15 residues. Germline loops: CDR1 KGHSH, CDR2 LQKENI. Individuals who volunteered at a blood bank located in Maryland, USA, made up the group of healthy controls. In its sample, this clonotype was seen many times. The cDNA was generated through 5'RACE incorporating 10-nucleotide random UMIs. Using its own MiXCR run on the 5' RACE reads, TCRdb lists one record per CDR3 protein. This table holds fewer than 40,000 distinct CDR3 sequences, 4% found once.

The source is a woman in her forties in good health. The chain couples TRBV18 to TRBJ2-7, with D possibly matching TRBD2 (6 bases). Sequencing was done on a sample of CD4+ T cells from blood. The CDR3 region is CASSGGLPAGYEQYF. CDR3 bases: TGTGCCAGCTCGGGAGGACTACCGGCGGGATACGAGCAGTACTTC.